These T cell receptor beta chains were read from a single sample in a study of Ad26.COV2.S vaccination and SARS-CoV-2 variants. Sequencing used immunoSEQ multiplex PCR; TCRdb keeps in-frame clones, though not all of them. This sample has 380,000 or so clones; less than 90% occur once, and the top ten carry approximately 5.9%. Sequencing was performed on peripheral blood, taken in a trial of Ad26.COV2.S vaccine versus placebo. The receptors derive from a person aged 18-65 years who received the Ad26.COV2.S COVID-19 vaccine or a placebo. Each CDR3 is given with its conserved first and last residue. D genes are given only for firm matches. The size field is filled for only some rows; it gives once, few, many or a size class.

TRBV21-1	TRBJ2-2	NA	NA	TGTGCCAGCAGCAAAGCTCCACTAGCGGGGGGGACGAACACCGGGGAGCTGTTTTTT	CASSKAPLAGGTNTGELFF
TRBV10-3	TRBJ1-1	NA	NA	TGTGCCATCAGCCCCCTCAAGGCAGCCGAAGCTTTCTTT	CAISPLKAAEAFF
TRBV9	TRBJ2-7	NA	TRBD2	TGTGCCAGCAGCCCGACCCTTCTAGCGGGGGGGCCTCGGGAGCAGTACTTC	CASSPTLLAGGPREQYF
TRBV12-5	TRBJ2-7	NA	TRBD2	TGTGCTAGTGGTTTGGCTGCGGGGGTCGGGTACGAGCAGTACTTC	CASGLAAGVGYEQYF
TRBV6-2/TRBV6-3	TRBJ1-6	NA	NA	TGTGCCAGCAGTTGGGGGCGCGAGTCACCCCTCCACTTT	CASSWGRESPLHF
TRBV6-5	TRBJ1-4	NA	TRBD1	TGTGCCAGCAAAGGGACAGGGGGCCCCGAAAAACTGTTTTTT	CASKGTGGPEKLFF
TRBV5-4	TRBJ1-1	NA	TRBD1	TGTGCCAGCAGCTCAGGGGACAGGGGTTACACTGAAGCTTTCTTT	CASSSGDRGYTEAFF
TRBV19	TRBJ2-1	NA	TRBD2	TGTGCCAGTAGTACAGGGGGACTAGCGGGAGGTACTGAGCAGTTCTTC	CASSTGGLAGGTEQFF
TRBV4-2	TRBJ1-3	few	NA	TGTGCCAGCAGCCAAGATTATTGGGGAGGCTCTGGAAACACCATATATTTT	CASSQDYWGGSGNTIYF
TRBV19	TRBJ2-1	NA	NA	TGTGCCAGTAGTATAGAGGGGGCTGGTGAGCAGTTCTTC	CASSIEGAGEQFF
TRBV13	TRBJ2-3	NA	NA	TGTGCCAGCAGCCCGCGTACAGATACGCAGTATTTT	CASSPRTDTQYF
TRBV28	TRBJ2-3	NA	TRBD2	TGTGCCAGCACTTACAGGGGACTAGCGGGAGTAGGAGATACGCAGTATTTT	CASTYRGLAGVGDTQYF
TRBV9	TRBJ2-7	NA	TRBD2	TGTGCCAGCAGCGTAGCGACTAGCGGGTTGTACGAGCAGTACTTC	CASSVATSGLYEQYF
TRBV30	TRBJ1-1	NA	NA	TGTGCGGGGAATCGAGACAGGAACACTGAAGCTTTCTTT	CAGNRDRNTEAFF
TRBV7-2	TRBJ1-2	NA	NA	TGTGCCAGCAGCCCCGACAGACCGAACTATGGCTACACCTTC	CASSPDRPNYGYTF
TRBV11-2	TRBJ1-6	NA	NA	TGTGCCAGCAGCTTAGTAGCGGGGGGGTGGACAATCCTAAATTCACCCCTCCACTTT	CASSLVAGGWTILNSPLHF
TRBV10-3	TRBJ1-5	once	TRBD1	TGTGCCACCCGCCCCGGGACAGCTAATCAGCCCCAGCATTTT	CATRPGTANQPQHF
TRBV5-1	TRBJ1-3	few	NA	TGCGCCAGCAGCACAAGGTGGGGGGACACCATATATTTT	CASSTRWGDTIYF
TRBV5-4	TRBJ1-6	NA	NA	TGTGCCAGCAGCATTGGCGTGTTCGAGGGATCACCCCTCCACTTT	CASSIGVFEGSPLHF
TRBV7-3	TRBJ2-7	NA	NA	TGTGCCAGCAGCTTAAACCCTTCCTACGAGCAGTACTTC	CASSLNPSYEQYF
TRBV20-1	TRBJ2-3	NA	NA	TGCAGTGCTAGAGTGCTGGATACGCAGTATTTT	CSARVLDTQYF
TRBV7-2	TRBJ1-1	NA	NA	TGTGCCAGCAGCTTTCTATTGACTGAAGCTTTCTTT	CASSFLLTEAFF
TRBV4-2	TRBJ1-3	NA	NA	TGTGCCAGCAGCCGGGAAGCGACAGCGAGCTCTGGAAACACCATATATTTT	CASSREATASSGNTIYF
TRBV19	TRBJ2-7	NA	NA	TGTGCCAGTAGCGACCCGGGGGGCAAGTCCTACGAGCAGTACTTC	CASSDPGGKSYEQYF
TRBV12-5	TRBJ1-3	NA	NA	TGTGCTAGTGGTTTGCGCAACACCATATATTTT	CASGLRNTIYF
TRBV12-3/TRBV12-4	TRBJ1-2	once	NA	TGTGCCAGCAGTTTACGTCTTACGTCGGGCTACACCTTC	CASSLRLTSGYTF
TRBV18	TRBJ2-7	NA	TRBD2	TGTGCCAGCTCACCATCTAGCGGGAGGGCCGAGCAGTACTTC	CASSPSSGRAEQYF
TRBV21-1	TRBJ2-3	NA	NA	TGTGCCAGCAGACTAGCGGGGGGCCGGGGCACAGATACGCAGTATTTT	CASRLAGGRGTDTQYF
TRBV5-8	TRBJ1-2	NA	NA	TGTGCCAGCAGCTTGGAGGGCTATGGCTACACCTTC	CASSLEGYGYTF
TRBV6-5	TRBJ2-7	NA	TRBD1	TGTGCCAGCAGTTCCTCCGGGACAGGGGACGACGAGCAGTACTTC	CASSSSGTGDDEQYF
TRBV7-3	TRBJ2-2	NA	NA	TGTGCCAGCAGCTATGTGAACACCGGGGAGCTGTTTTTT	CASSYVNTGELFF
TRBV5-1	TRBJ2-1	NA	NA	TGCGCCAGCAGCTTGGAAAACCGGGTTGTAGGAGATGAGCAGTTCTTC	CASSLENRVVGDEQFF
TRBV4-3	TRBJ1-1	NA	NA	TGCGCCAGCAGCCAACGTTCAGGGAACACTGAAGCTTTCTTT	CASSQRSGNTEAFF
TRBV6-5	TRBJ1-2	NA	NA	TGTGCCAGCAGCTCCGGACAGCCTGGGACGAGTGGCTACACCTTC	CASSSGQPGTSGYTF
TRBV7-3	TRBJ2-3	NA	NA	TGTGCCAGCAGCTTAGGTCCATCCGACACAGATACGCAGTATTTT	CASSLGPSDTDTQYF
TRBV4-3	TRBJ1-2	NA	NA	TGCGCCAGCAGCTTAGACGGCCCCTATGGCTACACCTTC	CASSLDGPYGYTF
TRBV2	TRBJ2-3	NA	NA	TGTGCCAGCTATGGGACAGATACGCAGTATTTT	CASYGTDTQYF
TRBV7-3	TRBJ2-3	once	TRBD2	TGTGCCAGCAGCTCGGGACTAGCGGGAGCCGCAGATACGCAGTATTTT	CASSSGLAGAADTQYF
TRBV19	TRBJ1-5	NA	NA	TGTGCCACCTCCCACCCGGACAGAGGGTATGGCAATCAGCCCCAGCATTTT	CATSHPDRGYGNQPQHF
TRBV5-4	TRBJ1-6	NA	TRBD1	TGTGCCAGCAGTCCTACGACGGACAGGGTTCATCATTCACCCCTCCACTTT	CASSPTTDRVHHSPLHF
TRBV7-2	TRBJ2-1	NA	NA	TGTGCCAGCAGCCCAAGCTGGGACAACAATGAGCAGTTCTTC	CASSPSWDNNEQFF